The source of this T cell receptor beta chain is a study of control samples from healthy donors and cancer patients. Generated by immunoSEQ multiplex PCR, the TCRdb table keeps only in-frame clones and is missing some. The sample holds about 28,000 clones, roughly 85% seen once. The V end lost 1 base, the J end lost 4 bases, and 8 bases lay between the germline ends. CDR3 size: 13 residues. Germline values: CDR1 SGHVS, CDR2 FNYEAQ. The chain carries TRBV7-6 and TRBJ2-7; D remains unclear. The material sequenced was PBMCs. This TCR derives from a man aged 55-75 years with head and neck cancer. The CDR3 nucleotides read TGTGCCAGCAGCTTAGACGAGCCGTACGAGCAGTACTTC. It translates to CASSLDEPYEQYF.